This T cell receptor (beta chain) emerged from a study of beta chain features in type 1 diabetes listed by TCRdb under 2018. Some background on the complete study: Mean age, gender distribution, total cell number and subset yield were not different between patients and healthy donors. A total of about 99,000,000 sorted cells were examined across all samples, and RNA yield correlated strongly with the number of cells per subset. In the study, recently diagnosed type 1 diabetes patients and matched healthy donors were compared on the TCRB repertoires of their sorted circulating CD4+ T cell subsets. Regulatory and stem cell-like memory subsets were obtained from only 8 patients and about eight healthy donors, while naive and central memory subsets were obtained from all 30 or so donors. Here is what the overall study found, with its caveats: Because the HLA sub-analyses included only small numbers of individuals, any influence of HLA type on TCRB rearrangement was left unresolved. Because cDNA was sequenced instead of genomic DNA, activated cells with high expression could be over-represented, although the groups did not differ in activation or CD3 levels. Shorter templates might be favored by PCR, yet because patient and control samples were amplified and corrected together, any such skew would affect both groups equally. In all four CD4+ subsets, TCRB CDR3 length was moderately but significantly shorter in type 1 diabetes patients. Naive, central memory and regulatory TCRB repertoires appeared to be more alike among patients than among healthy donors. Patients with type 1 diabetes made fewer insertions and deleted more nucleotides at VDJ recombination sites, implying thymic rearrangement abnormalities.

The CDR3 spans 13 residues, from the cysteine through the phenylalanine. The kept DNA is CDR3 alone, 39 bases in frame from the first base. As encoded in the germline V gene (reference sequence), CDR1 is MNHEY while CDR2 is SMNVEV. Germline trimming amounts to 5 bases on V and 6 bases on J, with 0 as the count of junction bases outside the gene matches. This clone was found a few times. The antigen it binds to is not known. Per-base quality was not reported, and no clone a single base away is much larger than it. From each donor, a single peripheral blood sample of roughly 0.11 L on average was drawn into heparinised tubes. A BD FACSAria II was used to sort naive, central memory, regulatory and stem cell-like memory CD4+ T cells with a panel that included CD45RO, CCR7, CD25, CD127, CD95 and CD27. A purity above 95% was achieved for all sorted populations. PBMCs were isolated right away by Lymphoprep density gradient centrifugation and were stained directly, without culture. So that batch effects would be minimized, each experiment stained and sorted samples in pairs, pairing one healthy donor with one patient.

The entire amount of isolated RNA was reverse transcribed using the High Capacity cDNA Reverse Transcription Kit, so the sequenced TCRB transcripts were expressed ones. Naive, central memory and regulatory T cell samples underwent deep immunoSEQ sequencing, averaging around 4 million total reads per sample. After sorted cells were lysed in RLT buffer, RNA was extracted with DNase-treated RNeasy Micro or Mini kits, with the choice depending on cell number. To prevent cross-contamination, each cell subset was processed individually, whereas patient and healthy donor samples were processed jointly. The immunoSEQ multiplex PCR was used to amplify TCRB sequences from cDNA, yielding 87-bp fragments that span the CDR3 region. Sequencing of the amplicons was performed on the Illumina HiSeq platform. Per the original workflow: Synthetic template baselines were used to correct PCR bias computationally, reads within Hamming distance 2 were collapsed, and singletons that could not be merged were discarded. Reads were aligned against IMGT so that V, D and J genes, CDR3 length and insertions or deletions at six rearrangement sites could be assigned. Within each subset, clonotype counts were normalized to sorted cell number, after which true diversity and Gini coefficients were computed with the tcR R package. Repertoire sharing was quantified using the overlap coefficient calculated on TCRB nucleotide sequences. As a proxy for the pre-selection repertoire, out-of-frame TCRB sequences from naive cells were analyzed. TCRdb limited this immuneACCESS table to in-frame rearrangements with V and J called. A share of clones is missing; checked studies link under half to unresolved V genes, and the rest is unexplained. Clonal size and the V and J genes are those of that table, whereas D and trimming came from the DNA. A total of hundreds of thousands of clones appear in this sample, around 16% of them only once. 0.015% to 0.019% of the sample belongs to the ten largest clones.

The receptor's source is a man younger than 30 with type 1 diabetes. Source material: naive CD4+ T cells from blood. Sample cell subset or site, as interpreted from the label and publication: true naive CD4+ T cells. The V gene is TRBV27 and the J gene is TRBJ1-5; 11 bases in the middle match TRBD1. The CDR3 loop reads CASSGTGGQPQHF. The DNA sequence is TGTGCCAGCAGTGGGACAGGGGGTCAGCCCCAGCATTTT.